This T cell receptor beta chain came from a study of beta chain features in type 1 diabetes. General study points: A possible short-template PCR bias applies equally to patients and controls. When Type 1 diabetes patients were examined, their TCRB CDR3s proved moderately but significantly shorter in all four CD4+ subsets.

Per germline, CDR1 DFQATT and CDR2 SNEGSKA (reference sequence). The CDR3 runs to 11 residues. V lost 3 bases, J lost 4 bases, and 6 bases lay in between. Sequencing targeted expressed TCRB transcripts, as all isolated RNA had been reverse transcribed. Here immunoSEQ multiplex PCR was the method, and the copy in TCRdb shows in-frame clones only, minus some. Of some 170,000 clones listed, approximately 62% are singletons. For this clone: Antigen unknown. This same CDR3 is encoded by further DNA sequences in the sample.

Input material: naive CD4+ T cells from blood. The chain links TRBV20-1 to TRBJ2-5; tentative D call: TRBD2 (5 bases). The receptor comes from a young man with type 1 diabetes. CDR3 loop: CSASSGETQYF. The DNA for the CDR3 is TGCAGTGCTAGCAGCGGAGAGACCCAGTACTTC.